One sample yielded the 23 T cell receptor beta chains listed below, sequenced in a study of identical twins. Via MiXCR, TCRdb re-called the 5' RACE reads, giving one row per CDR3 protein. The sample includes fewer than 450,000 distinct CDR3 sequences, around 9.7% seen only once; the top ten take roughly 8.9%. Sequencing input: naive T cells sorted from blood. These receptors came from a woman in her forties or fifties in good health.

The sample holds a few counts of this clonotype. The genes are TRBV5-1 and TRBJ2-5; D not resolved. Trimming pared 0 bases from V and 7 bases from J, leaving 10 bases between. This CDR3 region has 13 residues. Germline values: CDR1 SGHRS, CDR2 YFSETQ. The CDR3 region is CASSLVQLGTQYF. The DNA for the CDR3 is TGCGCCAGCAGCTTGGTCCAGCTGGGGACCCAGTACTTC.

This sequence joins TRBV20-1 and TRBJ2-4, with 7 bases aligning to TRBD2. Losses at the gene ends were 6 bases for V and 9 bases for J; bases not matched to a gene: 8. In germline, CDR1 is DFQATT, CDR2 SNEGSKA (reference sequence). The CDR3 covers 12 residues. CDR3 in amino acids: CSARTSRRIQYF. Here the CDR3 DNA reads TGCAGTGCCCGGACTAGTCGGCGCATTCAGTACTTC.

The sample holds a few counts of this clonotype. The chain uses TRBV6-1 and TRBJ2-1, with 11 bases aligning to TRBD2. The trim removed 4 bases at V and 4 bases at J, leaving 6 bases unmatched. Germline V gene lookup returns CDR1 MNHNS and CDR2 SASEGT. The CDR3 spans 16 residues. CDR3 amino acids: CASSGRTSGWYNEQFF. CDR3 sequence (DNA): TGTGCCAGCAGTGGTCGGACTAGCGGGTGGTACAATGAGCAGTTCTTC.

The chain combines TRBV7-9 with TRBJ1-2, with 8 bases that match TRBD1. Germline V lookup: CDR1 SEHNR, CDR2 FQNEAQ (reference sequence). The CDR3 runs to 14 residues. The trim removed 4 bases at V and 9 bases at J, leaving 10 bases unmatched. The CDR3, as DNA: TGTGCCAGCAGCTCGGGACAGGCTATGGCTCGCTACACCTTC. Translating gives CASSSGQAMARYTF.

This chain joins TRBV20-1 and TRBJ2-1; the match to TRBD2 covers 10 bases. Trimming cost V 6 bases and J 3 bases; bases outside gene matches: 11. Per the germline V gene, CDR1 is DFQATT and CDR2 is SNEGSKA (reference sequence). The CDR3 loop spans 16 amino acids. In DNA, the CDR3 is TGCAGTGCCAGGAAGCGGGGGGGGTCTTACTACAATGAGCAGTTCTTC. Its protein product is CSARKRGGSYYNEQFF.

This clonotype was seen only a few times. This sequence joins TRBV7-2 and TRBJ2-1, with 11 bases that match TRBD2. J lost 9 bases, V lost 0 bases, and 7 bases had no gene match. Germline V gene sequence: CDR1 SGHTA, CDR2 FQGNSA. This CDR3 contains 16 residues. CDR3: CASSLAGLAVGGEQFF. The DNA of the CDR3 is TGTGCCAGCAGCTTAGCGGGACTAGCGGTCGGCGGTGAGCAGTTCTTC.

The chain recombines TRBV29-1 with TRBJ1-3; the D is unclear. The germline V gene has CDR1 SQVTM and CDR2 ANQGSEA. The CDR3 extends over 12 amino acids. V was cut by 4 bases and J by 0 bases, with 4 bases left in between. The DNA of the CDR3 is TGCAGCGTTGCGCTCTCTGGAAACACCATATATTTT. This translates into CSVALSGNTIYF.

The chain couples TRBV24-1 to TRBJ2-5, with D possibly being TRBD1 or TRBD2 (5 bases each). CDR3 length: 15 residues. V was shortened by 4 bases and J by 1 base, with 12 bases between the two germline ends. Germline CDR1 and CDR2: KGHDR and SFDVKD. The CDR3 bases are TGTGCCACCAGTGAACCCCGGGACCCCCAAGAGACCCAGTACTTC. Protein product: CATSEPRDPQETQYF.

The table lists this clonotype with a few counts. The chain couples TRBV5-1 to TRBJ2-3; no clear D. The germline gives CDR1 SGHRS, CDR2 YFSETQ. The CDR3 is 18 residues long. Trimming took off 4 bases at V and 2 bases at J, with 23 bases between the two ends. CDR3 amino acids: CASSGWPKARRATDTQYF. DNA of the CDR3: TGCGCCAGCAGCGGATGGCCAAAAGCTAGGAGAGCCACAGATACGCAGTATTTT.

With regard to this clonotype: In this CDR3 the conserved last residue, phenylalanine or tryptophan, is missing, so a read error is likely. The CDR3 DNA sequence: TGTGCCACCAGTGATTTAAATTCCCCGACTGCTTACAATGAGCAGTTCTCC. Translation gives CATSDLNSPTAYNEQFS. This chain connects TRBV24-1 to TRBJ2-1; no reliable D call. The CDR3 is 17 amino acids. V lost 1 base and J lost 4, with 16 bases in between. From germline, CDR1 is KGHDR and CDR2 SFDVKD.

The rearrangement uses TRBV2 and TRBJ2-1; 9 bases map to TRBD2. V lost 8 bases and J lost 4; bases outside the gene matches: 9. The CDR3 spans 15 residues. From germline, CDR1 is SNHLY and CDR2 FYNNEI. The CDR3 DNA reads TGTGCCAGCCTTGATAGCGGGAGAAGATACAATGAGCAGTTCTTC. Translated, it gives CASLDSGRRYNEQFF.

This clonotype appeared a few times. The chain has TRBV5-5 and TRBJ2-7, with 8 bases that match TRBD2. Germline values: CDR1 SGHKS, CDR2 YYEKEE (reference sequence). With 2 bases clipped from V and 0 bases from J, the junction kept 4 bases outside the gene matches. CDR3 length equals 15 residues. The CDR3 here is CASSFTSGNSYEQYV. The CDR3 DNA follows: TGTGCCAGCAGCTTCACTAGCGGCAACTCCTACGAGCAGTACGTC.

This clonotype occurred many times. The rearrangement uses TRBV28 and TRBJ2-1, with 7 bases lining up with TRBD2. V was pared by 2 bases and J by 3 bases, with 4 bases of the junction left unmatched. The germline V gene encodes CDR1 MDHEN and CDR2 SYDVKM. There are 15 residues in the CDR3. The CDR3 region has the DNA TGTGCCAGCAGTTTAGGGGACTATGGCTACAATGAGCAGTTCTTC. As protein: CASSLGDYGYNEQFF.

This clonotype was detected a few times. The genes are TRBV7-6 and TRBJ2-1; 14 nucleotides line up with TRBD2. The V and J ends lost 6 bases and 9 bases, in that order; junction bases with no gene match: 7. Germline V lookup: CDR1 SGHVS, CDR2 FNYEAQ. The CDR3 has 15 amino acids. CDR3 in DNA: TGTGCCAGCAGGGATCCGGGGACTAGCGGGAGTGAGCAGTTCTTC. Amino acids: CASRDPGTSGSEQFF.

On this clonotype itself: A read error may be the cause here, since a much bigger clone is one base away. The V gene is TRBV5-6, the J gene TRBJ2-5; TRBD1 or TRBD2 may be the D gene (6 bases each). This CDR3 has 15 residues. Germline values: CDR1 SGHDT, CDR2 YYEEEE. V shed 5 bases and J shed 2 bases, with 16 bases lying between them. The DNA of the CDR3 is TGTGCCAGCAGACATCGGGGGCCGGGACAAGAGACCCAGTACTTC. Protein sequence: CASRHRGPGQETQYF.

The V call is TRBV29-1, the J call TRBJ2-5; 9 bases agree with TRBD2. Germline V gives CDR1 SQVTM, CDR2 ANQGSEA. This CDR3 is built from 14 residues. With 6 bases clipped from V and 5 bases from J, the junction kept 10 bases outside the gene matches. CDR3 loop: CSVDLSGSGETQYF. In nucleotides, the CDR3 is TGCAGCGTGGACCTTAGCGGGAGCGGCGAGACCCAGTACTTC. Complete variable domain (other parts from reference TRBV29-1 and TRBJ2-5): SAVISQKPSRDICQRGTSLTIQCQVDSQVTMMFWYRQQPGQSLTLIATANQGSEATYESGFVIDKFPISRPNLTFSTLTVSNMSPEDSSIYLCSVDLSGSGETQYFGPGTRLLVL.

This clonotype has more than one count but fewer than ten. This chain uses TRBV28 with TRBJ2-1; a weak D match, TRBD1 (6 bases). The germline gives CDR1 MDHEN, CDR2 SYDVKM. The CDR3 length is 14 residues. V lost 2 bases to trimming and J lost 15 bases, with 20 bases between them. The DNA for the CDR3 is TGTGCCAGCAGTTTAGGGACACCGGACCCGAAACGGTTCTTC. Translation gives CASSLGTPDPKRFF.

In this sample, this clonotype turned up a few times. The chain combines TRBV10-3 with TRBJ2-3, with 10 bases identical to TRBD1. The V and J ends lost 10 bases and 5 bases, in that order; junction bases with no gene match: 12. The CDR3 runs to 15 residues. Germline-derived CDR1 and CDR2 are ENHRY and SYGVKD. CDR3 loop: CATIPDRGQKDTQYF. The CDR3 region has the DNA TGTGCCACCATCCCAGACAGGGGGCAAAAAGATACGCAGTATTTT.

Here the CDR3 reads CATSYPRALNEQFF. The CDR3 DNA follows: TGTGCCACGTCATATCCCAGGGCTCTAAATGAGCAGTTCTTC. V usage is TRBV24-1 and J usage is TRBJ2-1; D might be TRBD1 (5 bases). The CDR3 has 14 residues. Germline lookup yields CDR1 KGHDR and CDR2 SFDVKD. V was shortened by 10 bases and J by 7 bases, with 19 bases between the two germline ends.

This clonotype was seen a handful of times. The chain is built from TRBV25-1 and TRBJ1-4; 7 nucleotides match TRBD1. V was pared by 4 bases and J by 8 bases, with 7 bases of the junction left unmatched. The CDR3 length is 14 residues. The germline V gene has CDR1 MGHDK and CDR2 SYGVNS. The chain's CDR3 is CASSGDRDVEKLFF. DNA for the CDR3: TGTGCCAGCAGTGGAGACAGGGACGTCGAAAAACTGTTTTTT.

This clonotype was seen at least ten times. This rearrangement joins TRBV20-1 to TRBJ2-1, with TRBD1 as a possible D gene (6 bases). Germline values: CDR1 DFQATT, CDR2 SNEGSKA (reference sequence). There are 14 residues in the CDR3. V lost 4 bases and J lost 7, with 17 bases in between. The CDR3 here is CSAKSPTGLNEQFF. The DNA of the CDR3 is TGCAGTGCTAAGAGCCCTACAGGGTTAAATGAGCAGTTCTTC.

The CDR3 reads CASSYFRGSGELFF. CDR3 nucleotide sequence: TGCGCCAGCAGTTATTTCAGGGGGTCCGGGGAGCTGTTTTTT. The rearrangement joins TRBV5-1 to TRBJ2-2, with 7 bases fitting TRBD1. J gave up 6 bases and V 5 bases, and 7 bases lay outside the gene matches. Germline assignment: CDR1 SGHRS and CDR2 YFSETQ. This CDR3 has 14 amino acids.

The chain carries TRBV6-5 and TRBJ2-7; unclear D gene. Germline V gene data show CDR1 as MNHEY and CDR2 as SVGAGI. The CDR3 length is 14 residues. V dropped 2 bases and J dropped 3 bases, with 11 bases sitting between them. CDR3 sequence (DNA): TGTGCCAGCAGTTACCGGGCACCTTACTACGAGCAGTACTTC. It specifies CASSYRAPYYEQYF.